This TCR beta chain comes out of a study of blood T cell repertoires in COVID-19. The overall study: Researchers got acute and convalescent COVID-19 samples from the United States, Italy and Spain.

V lost 2 bases to trimming and J lost 2 bases, with 7 bases between them. The CDR3 length is 14 residues. The germline CDR1 and CDR2 sequences are SGHAT and FQNNGV. How the authors handled the data: Quantification of nucleated cells was approximated via reference gene primer amplification. Profiled with immunoSEQ multiplex PCR; TCRdb holds only in-frame clones, not every one. V and J calls and clone size follow that table, whereas D and trimming were derived from the DNA. The table lists tens of thousands of clones, 70% to 80% of them singletons. The V call is TRBV11-2, the J call TRBJ2-1, with no clear D. The sample consisted of peripheral blood. This TCR derives from a man aged 70-80 years with acute or convalescent COVID-19. The CDR3: CASSLSLAYNEQFF. The CDR3 DNA reads TGTGCCAGCAGCTTATCCCTAGCCTACAATGAGCAGTTCTTC.